This T cell receptor beta chain was captured by sequencing in a study of blood T cell repertoires in COVID-19. Trimming removed 3 bases from V and 0 bases from J, with 18 bases in between. Germline assignment: CDR1 SEHNR and CDR2 FQNEAQ (reference sequence). This CDR3 is built from 18 residues. Only in-frame clones appear in the TCRdb table, and some are missing; sequencing was by immunoSEQ multiplex PCR. The sample lists 250,000 to 350,000 clones; 86% were seen once. This receptor was obtained from a woman in her 30s who had recovered from COVID-19. V and J are TRBV7-9 and TRBJ2-1; D is ambiguous. The material sequenced was peripheral blood. CDR3 protein: CASSFRPTLRSSYNEQFF. CDR3 DNA: TGTGCCAGCAGCTTTCGGCCCACATTACGGAGCTCCTACAATGAGCAGTTCTTC.